This T cell receptor beta chain stems from a study of blood T cell repertoires in COVID-19. In the study overall: Samples came from the United States, Italy and Spain, spanning acute and convalescent COVID-19. PBMCs, B-cell-depleted T cells, or T cells provided the cDNA or gDNA that made up the material.

With 2 bases removed from V and 2 bases from J, the gap between germline ends came to 6 bases. This CDR3 has 13 residues. Germline V lookup: CDR1 MDHEN, CDR2 SYDVKM. Per the original data handling: Estimation of nucleated cell counts relied on the amplification of reference gene primers. Generated by immunoSEQ multiplex PCR, the TCRdb table keeps only in-frame clones and is missing some. The V and J calls and clone size come from that table; D and trimming were worked out from the DNA. The sample has 100,000 to 150,000 clones, roughly 84% seen once. The J gene is TRBJ1-2, the V gene TRBV28; TRBD1 is a possible D gene (5 bases). Sequencing input: peripheral blood. This TCR was sampled from a man aged 60-69 years with acute or convalescent COVID-19. Here the CDR3 reads CASSLRQNYGYTF. CDR3 sequence (DNA): TGTGCCAGCAGTTTACGACAGAACTATGGCTACACCTTC.